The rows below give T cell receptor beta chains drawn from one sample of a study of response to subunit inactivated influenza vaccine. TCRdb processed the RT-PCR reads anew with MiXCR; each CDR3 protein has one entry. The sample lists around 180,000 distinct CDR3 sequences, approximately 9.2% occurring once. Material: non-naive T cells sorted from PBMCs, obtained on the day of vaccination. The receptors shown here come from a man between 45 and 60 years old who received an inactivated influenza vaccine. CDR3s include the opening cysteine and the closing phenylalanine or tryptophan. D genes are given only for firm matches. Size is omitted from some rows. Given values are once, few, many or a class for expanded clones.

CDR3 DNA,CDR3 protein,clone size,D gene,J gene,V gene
TGTGCCACCGTGAGTGCGGGGCAGAGCTCCTACGAGCAGTACTTC,CATVSAGQSSYEQYF,many,-,TRBJ2-7,TRBV6-1
TGCAGTGCTCTACACCGACGGACAGGGATTTCAGATACGCAGTATTTT,CSALHRRTGISDTQYF,many,TRBD1,TRBJ2-3,TRBV20-1
TGTGCCACCAGAAGCGACACCTACTCTGGAAACACCATATATTTT,CATRSDTYSGNTIYF,many,-,TRBJ1-3,TRBV7-8
TGTGCCAGCAGCCAACCCGGGGAGACCCAGTACTTC,CASSQPGETQYF,many,-,TRBJ2-5,TRBV4-2
TGCAGCGTTGGAAAGAACAGGGGGTCAGAGACCCAGTACTTC,CSVGKNRGSETQYF,many,TRBD1,TRBJ2-5,TRBV29-1
TGTGCCAGCAGACAACCTGGGGGGTTCGGTGAGCAGTTCTTC,CASRQPGGFGEQFF,-,-,TRBJ2-1,TRBV6-1
TGCGCCAGCAGCCCCGGACAGGGGATAAGCTATGGCTACACCTTC,CASSPGQGISYGYTF,many,TRBD1,TRBJ1-2,TRBV5-1
TGTGCCAGCAGTTTACTGAACCGACTAGACGAATACGAGCAGTACTTC,CASSLLNRLDEYEQYF,few,-,TRBJ2-7,TRBV12-3/TRBV12-4
TGTGCCACCAGTGATAAGGACAGAGGCACCGGGGAGCTGTTTTTT,CATSDKDRGTGELFF,-,-,TRBJ2-2,TRBV24-1
TGTGCCAGCAGCCAAGGGTCAGGGTGGCAAGAGACCCAGTACTTC,CASSQGSGWQETQYF,few,-,TRBJ2-5,TRBV4-2
TGCGGAGTTGTGGGTTGGGATTCATCCTACGAGCAGTACTTC,CGVVGWDSSYEQYF,-,-,TRBJ2-7,TRBV20-1
TGTGCCAGCGGTACAGGGCGTGAGCAGTTCTTC,CASGTGREQFF,many,-,TRBJ2-1,TRBV12-3/TRBV12-4
TGCGCCAGCAGCCTATTTCATCCGGGACTAGCGGGGGGACTACCAAGCACAGATACGCAGTATTTT,CASSLFHPGLAGGLPSTDTQYF,few,TRBD2,TRBJ2-3,TRBV4-1
TGTGCCAGCAGCTTGTGGGGCCGCACAGATACGCAGTATTTT,CASSLWGRTDTQYF,few,-,TRBJ2-3,TRBV5-6
TGTGCCAGCTCACCACGGACTACTAGCGCTAGCCGGGTCACAGATACGCAGTATTTT,CASSPRTTSASRVTDTQYF,-,TRBD2,TRBJ2-3,TRBV18
TGCGCCAGCAGCCAAGAGTTAACTCTAGCGGGGAATGAGCAGTTCTTC,CASSQELTLAGNEQFF,-,TRBD2,TRBJ2-1,TRBV4-3
TGTGCCAGCGGAATTTCCTATAATTCACCCCTCCACTTT,CASGISYNSPLHF,-,-,TRBJ1-6,TRBV9
TGCAGCGTTGATGGTCCAAGCGATGAGCAGTTCTTC,CSVDGPSDEQFF,many,-,TRBJ2-1,TRBV29-1
TGTGCCAGCGCCACTGTCAGAGGAATACAAGAGACCCAGTACTTC,CASATVRGIQETQYF,-,-,TRBJ2-5,TRBV7-2
TGTGCCAGCAGTCCCTTGTTTGAGCAGTTCTTC,CASSPLFEQFF,-,-,TRBJ2-1,TRBV6-2/TRBV6-3
TGCGCCAGCAGTAAGTCTAGCAGCACAGATACGCAGTATTTT,CASSKSSSTDTQYF,-,-,TRBJ2-3,TRBV5-1
TGTGCCAGCAACCCAACACATGCTAACTATGGCTACACCTTC,CASNPTHANYGYTF,few,-,TRBJ1-2,TRBV6-1
TGCGCCAGCAGCCAAGATCCGGGTGGGAATTCACCCCTCCACTTT,CASSQDPGGNSPLHF,few,-,TRBJ1-6,TRBV4-1
TGTGCCAGCAGCGCCCGACAGGGGCCCCAAGAGACCCAGTACTTC,CASSARQGPQETQYF,-,TRBD1,TRBJ2-5,TRBV5-4
TGCAGTGCCAGAGGGAGGGGACAGGGAGGCTACACCTTC,CSARGRGQGGYTF,few,TRBD1,TRBJ1-2,TRBV20-1
TGTGCCAGCATCTCTTGGACAGGGGATTACAATGAGCAGTTCTTC,CASISWTGDYNEQFF,few,TRBD1,TRBJ2-1,TRBV7-2
TGTGCCAGCAGTTTCTCAGAGGGAATAAATGGCTACACCTTC,CASSFSEGINGYTF,many,-,TRBJ1-2,TRBV12-3/TRBV12-4
TGCAGTGCAACGACCAGCGTAACCTACAATGAGCAGTTCTTC,CSATTSVTYNEQFF,many,-,TRBJ2-1,TRBV20-1
TGCAGTGCTAGTACAGGGGGCAGCAATTCACCCCTCCACTTT,CSASTGGSNSPLHF,few,TRBD1,TRBJ1-6,TRBV20-1
TGTGCCAGCACCTCCAATGGGTCTGGGTTTGGCAATCAGCCCCAGCATTTT,CASTSNGSGFGNQPQHF,-,-,TRBJ1-5,TRBV21-1
TGCAGTGCTAGATACGTAAATAGCAATCAGCCCCAGCATTTT,CSARYVNSNQPQHF,few,-,TRBJ1-5,TRBV20-1
TGTGCCAGCAGTTTAGCCTCCAGGGGTGAAAAACTGTTTTTT,CASSLASRGEKLFF,few,-,TRBJ1-4,TRBV12-3/TRBV12-4
TGTGCCAGCGGTCTCTCAAAAATTGGGTCAGGGAGAGGTTCTGGGGCCAACGTCCTGACTTTC,CASGLSKIGSGRGSGANVLTF,-,-,TRBJ2-6,TRBV2
TGTGCCAGCAGCCAGCTAGCGGGGTCCTACACAGATACGCAGTATTTT,CASSQLAGSYTDTQYF,many,TRBD2,TRBJ2-3,TRBV4-2
TGTGCCAGCAGCGCCTTTCAGGGGGTCACCGGGGAGCTGTTTTTT,CASSAFQGVTGELFF,-,TRBD1,TRBJ2-2,TRBV7-9
TGTGCCAGCAGCTGGACTAGCGGGAACACAGATACGCAGTATTTT,CASSWTSGNTDTQYF,many,TRBD2,TRBJ2-3,TRBV28
TGTGCCAGCAGCTCCCCCGGGACCGTTGATGCTTTCTTT,CASSSPGTVDAFF,few,-,TRBJ1-1,TRBV27
TGCGTCAGCAGCTTGGCGGGGTCCGGGGAGCTGTTTTTT,CVSSLAGSGELFF,-,-,TRBJ2-2,TRBV5-1
TGTGCCAGCAGCTTAGGGTGGCTTCAAGAGACCCAGTACTTC,CASSLGWLQETQYF,few,-,TRBJ2-5,TRBV7-8
TGTGCCAGCAGCTTGGGACAGGGGCTGGGAACAGATACGCAGTATTTT,CASSLGQGLGTDTQYF,-,TRBD1,TRBJ2-3,TRBV5-4
TGTGCCAGCAAGTCGGAGCGGGTCACCTCCTACAATGAGCAGTTCTTC,CASKSERVTSYNEQFF,-,-,TRBJ2-1,TRBV27
TGTGCCAGCAGTCAGCCGGGACTAGCGGGCTCCAAACGGGACAATGAGCAGTTCTTC,CASSQPGLAGSKRDNEQFF,few,TRBD2,TRBJ2-1,TRBV2